These 16 T cell receptor beta chains share one sample of origin, sequenced in a study of blood T cell repertoires in COVID-19. Generated by immunoSEQ multiplex PCR, the TCRdb table keeps only in-frame clones and is missing some. Among approximately 390,000 clones listed, around 87% were seen once. The sample was peripheral blood. The receptors stem from a woman in her sixties with COVID-19, enrolled during active disease.

A word on this clone: The sample has other DNA sequences that encode this CDR3 too. The chain joins TRBV18 to TRBJ1-5; no clear D. Germline CDR1 and CDR2: KGHSH and LQKENI. The CDR3 loop spans 13 amino acids. V lost 3 bases and J lost 2, with 5 bases in between. CDR3 sequence reads: CASSPSGNQPQHF. The CDR3 bases are TGTGCCAGCTCACCTAGCGGCAATCAGCCCCAGCATTTT.

The gene calls are TRBV5-1 and TRBJ2-3; 7 bases map to TRBD2. Germline loops: CDR1 SGHRS, CDR2 YFSETQ. The CDR3 spans 15 residues. The V segment lost 6 bases and the J segment 4 bases; nucleotides outside the gene matches: 11. CDR3 bases: TGCGCCAGCAAGGGAGCGGGGAGGTCAGCAGATACGCAGTATTTT. It encodes CASKGAGRSADTQYF.

This chain connects TRBV5-1 to TRBJ2-7, with D possibly being TRBD2 (6 bases). This CDR3 is built from 15 residues. V lost 0 bases, J lost 3 bases, and 13 bases lay in between. Germline CDR1 reads SGHRS; CDR2 reads YFSETQ. DNA for the CDR3: TGCGCCAGCAGCTTGGCCTCGGAGGGGTACTACGAGCAGTACTTC. This gives the protein CASSLASEGYYEQYF. Looking up the rest from reference TRBV5-1 and TRBJ2-7 gives the full variable domain: KAGVTQTPRYLIKTRGQQVTLSCSPISGHRSVSWYQQTPGQGLQFLFEYFSETQRNKGNFPGRFSGRQFSNSRSEMNVSTLELGDSALYLCASSLASEGYYEQYFGPGTRLTVT.

The rearrangement joins TRBV9 to TRBJ1-3; TRBD1 might be the D (5 bases). This CDR3 spans 17 amino acids. CDR1 and CDR2 from the germline V gene are SGDLS and YYNGEE. Trimming stripped 3 bases from V and 0 bases from J, with 16 bases between. CDR3 protein: CASSGSQGVSSGNTIYF. CDR3 in DNA: TGTGCCAGCAGCGGTTCTCAAGGGGTTAGCTCTGGAAACACCATATATTTT.

V and J are TRBV27 and TRBJ1-6, with 9 bases identical to TRBD1. The germline V gene encodes CDR1 MNHEY and CDR2 SMNVEV (reference sequence). V was pared by 3 bases and J by 11 bases, with 8 bases of the junction left unmatched. This CDR3 region has 15 residues. The CDR3 bases are TGTGCCAGCAGTTTGGGGACAGGGATGGGGACACCCCTCCACTTT. It specifies CASSLGTGMGTPLHF.

This sequence joins TRBV6-5 and TRBJ2-6; D is perhaps TRBD1 (5 bases). The V end lost 7 bases, the J end lost 0 bases, and 10 bases lay between the germline ends. The CDR3 sequence is 15 residues long. CDR1 and CDR2 (germline): MNHEY, SVGAGI. This CDR3 is CASTQGVSGANVLTF. The CDR3 DNA sequence: TGTGCCAGCACTCAAGGGGTCTCTGGGGCCAACGTCCTGACTTTC.

A word on this clone: An end of the junction does not agree with germline; a read error may underlie this. This rearrangement joins TRBV2 to TRBJ1-4, with TRBD1 identical over 9 bases. This CDR3 comprises 17 residues. Germline CDR1 and CDR2: SNHLY and FYNNEI. Here the CDR3 reads CVSSVRLWTGANEKLFF. The CDR3 bases are TGTGTCAGCAGTGTTCGCCTTTGGACAGGGGCTAATGAAAAACTGTTTTTT.

The rearrangement joins TRBV3-1 (or the pseudogene TRBV3-2) to TRBJ2-3; D is uncertain. CDR1 and CDR2 from the germline V gene are LGHDT and YNNKEL (reference sequence). Between the trimmed V and J ends, which lost 0 bases and 6 bases, there was a span of 7 bases. The CDR3 runs 13 residues. The CDR3 sequence: CASSQDPSDTQYF. CDR3 nucleotides: TGTGCCAGCAGCCAAGACCCCTCGGATACGCAGTATTTT.

This chain connects TRBV2 to TRBJ1-2; no clear D. Germline V CDR1 and CDR2: SNHLY, FYNNEI. This CDR3 has 12 residues. V lost 4 bases and J lost 4, with 7 bases in between. CDR3 region: CASSAEGYGYTF. CDR3 in DNA: TGTGCCAGCAGTGCCGAGGGCTATGGCTACACCTTC.

V gene TRBV18 combines with J gene TRBJ1-1; 8 bases line up with TRBD1. The CDR3 length is 15 residues. The ends lost 10 bases at V and 1 base at J; junction bases unmatched: 11. CDR1 is KGHSH, CDR2 LQKENI, per germline. The CDR3 DNA sequence: TGTGCCACCTCCAGGGTTGGACAGGGGAACACTGAAGCTTTCTTT. Its protein product is CATSRVGQGNTEAFF.

The chain combines TRBV12-5 with TRBJ1-2; 8 bases align to TRBD1. CDR1 and CDR2 from the germline V gene are LGHNT and FRNRAP. The ends lost 3 bases at V and 4 bases at J; junction bases unmatched: 7. There are 15 residues in the CDR3. The CDR3 sequence: CASGFADREFYGYTF. CDR3 coding DNA: TGTGCTAGTGGTTTTGCGGACAGGGAATTCTATGGCTACACCTTC. The full variable domain, with the rest looked up from reference TRBV12-5 and TRBJ1-2, is DARVTQTPRHKVTEMGQEVTMRCQPILGHNTVFWYRQTMMQGLELLAYFRNRAPLDDSGMPKDRFSAEMPDATLATLKIQPSEPRDSAVYFCASGFADREFYGYTFGSGTRLTVV.

The V call is TRBV5-4, the J call TRBJ2-6, with TRBD2 as a possible D gene (7 bases). The CDR3 is 19 amino acids. Germline V gene sequence: CDR1 SGHNT, CDR2 YYREEE (reference sequence). V was shortened by 3 bases and J by 0 bases, with 19 bases between the two germline ends. Written as DNA, the CDR3 is TGTGCCAGCAGCTCCAGGTTAGGGGGGGCCCTCTCTGGGGCCAACGTCCTGACTTTC. As protein: CASSSRLGGALSGANVLTF. Full variable domain (rest looked up from reference TRBV5-4 and TRBJ2-6): ETGVTQSPTHLIKTRGQQVTLRCSSQSGHNTVSWYQQALGQGPQFIFQYYREEENGRGNFPPRFSGLQFPNYSSELNVNALELDDSALYLCASSSRLGGALSGANVLTFGAGSRLTVL.

This CDR3 is CASSYGTVTEKLFF. CDR3 nucleotide sequence: TGTGCCAGCAGTTACGGGACAGTGACCGAAAAACTGTTTTTT. The rearrangement uses TRBV6-6 and TRBJ1-4; TRBD1 matches 7 bases. Germline loops: CDR1 MNHNY, CDR2 SVGAGI (reference sequence). V was pared by 2 bases and J by 8 bases, with 5 bases of the junction left unmatched. This CDR3 contains 14 residues.

The chain combines TRBV10-1 with TRBJ2-1; 13 nucleotides align to TRBD2. J was trimmed by 2 bases and V by 1 base; bases with no gene match: 2. CDR1 and CDR2 from the germline V gene are WNHNN and SYGVQD (reference sequence). This CDR3 comprises 17 residues. CDR3 loop: CASSEYGTSGAYNEQFF. The CDR3 coding sequence is TGCGCCAGCAGTGAGTACGGGACTAGCGGGGCCTACAATGAGCAGTTCTTC.

Note on this clone: One junction end disagrees with the germline gene, perhaps due to a read error. The chain joins TRBV7-7 to TRBJ2-5; no reliable D call. The CDR3 length is 13 residues. The germline V gene encodes CDR1 SSHAT and CDR2 FNYEAQ (reference sequence). The DNA of the CDR3 is TGTGCTAGCAGCTTAGTGAAGGAGCAGACCCAGTACTTC. Its translation is CASSLVKEQTQYF.

This clone was recorded only once. The chain links TRBV12-3 or TRBV12-4 to TRBJ2-7; D perhaps matches TRBD1 (6 bases). CDR3 length equals 13 residues. V gave up 4 bases and J gave up 3 bases, with 10 bases separating them. CDR3 nucleotide sequence: TGTGCCAGCAGTTCCAGGGGAAGCTACGAGCAGTACTTC. This sequence encodes CASSSRGSYEQYF.